This TCR beta chain derives from a study of blood T cell repertoires in COVID-19. The method was immunoSEQ multiplex PCR; TCRdb's version includes in-frame clones alone and lacks a portion of them. The table has a few hundred thousand clones, about 87% seen once. The sample was peripheral blood. This clonotype was sampled from a woman between 50 and 59 years old with acute or convalescent COVID-19.

The CDR3 here is CASSQVGGDGYTF. DNA for the CDR3: TGTGCCAGCAGCCAAGTAGGGGGCGATGGCTACACCTTC. The J gene is TRBJ1-2, the V gene TRBV3-1 (or the pseudogene TRBV3-2), with 7 nucleotides matching TRBD1. The junction had 2 bases not matched to a gene; V was cut back by 1 base and J by 6 bases. CDR3 length: 13 amino acids. Germline V gene sequence: CDR1 LGHDT, CDR2 YNNKEL (reference sequence).